This TCR beta chain emerged from a study of naive and memory T cell subsets. Separate alpha and beta amplification began at the second PCR step. Cells stained for CD3, CD4, CD8, CD45RA, CD27 and viability were sorted into four CD45RA/CD27 subsets. CDR1 and CDR2 from the germline V gene are LGHDT and YNNKEL (reference sequence). CDR3 length equals 15 residues. The ends lost 1 base at V and 2 bases at J; junction bases unmatched: 4. Both TRBC1 and TRBC2 were covered by a beta constant-region primer of two equimolar oligonucleotides. TCRdb reprocessed the UMI-ligation and nested PCR reads via MiXCR and lists one record per CDR3 protein. The sample consists of 130,000 to 150,000 distinct CDR3 sequences, about 17% of them appearing once.

The clonotype was recovered from a human donor in good health. The material sequenced was naive CD4+ T cells from blood. The genes are TRBV3-1 and TRBJ2-5; 7 bases align to TRBD1. CDR3 bases: TGTGCCAGCAGCCAAGCCCGGGACAGTCAAGAGACCCAGTACTTC. It translates to CASSQARDSQETQYF.